The source of this T cell receptor (beta chain) is a study of cytomegalovirus exposure and HLA in healthy donors. About the research overall: In an earlier analysis, 95 million to 140 million unique TCR beta sequences were found from 150 million to 200 million T cells. General study findings and limits: It was shown in a later analysis that HLA-associated TCR beta chains were more clonally expanded than other, equally common chains. Earlier analysis looked at TCR beta V segments, and most were productive about 90% or about 30% of the time.

Points on this clone: What it binds is unknown.

Both 60 Vbeta primers and 13 Jbeta primers went into the PCR. Sequencing was performed with immunoSEQ multiplex PCR; in TCRdb, only in-frame clones are kept and a portion is missing. The sample shows 80,000 to 95,000 clones, 65% to 80% of them seen only once. The CDR3 length is 13 residues. Trimming removed 5 bases at V and 2 bases at J, with 10 bases between. Germline V gene sequence: CDR1 MNHEY, CDR2 SMNVEV (reference sequence). The sequence came from a woman aged 18 to 35 in good health and CMV-seropositive. The sequenced sample consisted of PBMCs. The V call is TRBV27, the J call TRBJ2-7, with a tentative D call TRBD2 (6 bases). CDR3 nucleotides: TGTGCCAGCAGTCCGGGAGCCACCTACGAGCAGTACTTC. It encodes CASSPGATYEQYF.